The 4 T cell receptor beta chains given below trace back to one sample, sequenced in a study of blood T cell repertoires in COVID-19. The table came from immunoSEQ multiplex PCR; TCRdb's copy has only in-frame clones and leaves some out. Of 130,000 to 150,000 clones listed, 88% are singletons. The sequenced material came from peripheral blood. These receptors came from a man aged 50 to 59 with active or convalescent COVID-19.

This clone was counted a single time. CDR3 sequence (DNA): TGTGCCAGCTCAAGAGCGGGAGGCCCCTACGAGCAGTACTTC. It codes for CASSRAGGPYEQYF. This chain connects TRBV18 to TRBJ2-7, with 9 bases identical to TRBD2. There are 14 residues in the CDR3. The V and J ends lost 5 bases and 2 bases, in that order; junction bases with no gene match: 4. Germline values: CDR1 KGHSH, CDR2 LQKENI.

This chain connects TRBV7-2 to TRBJ2-4, with 13 bases aligning to TRBD2. CDR1 and CDR2 (germline): SGHTA, FQGNSA. This CDR3 comprises 19 residues. With V trimmed by 4 bases and J by 0 bases, 9 bases remained unmatched. CDR3 bases: TGTGCCAGCAGCTACTACCCCGGGACTAGCGGGGTAGCCAAAAACATTCAGTACTTC. This gives the protein CASSYYPGTSGVAKNIQYF.

The J gene is TRBJ2-6, the V gene TRBV28; tentatively, D is TRBD1 (5 bases). Germline V gene sequence: CDR1 MDHEN, CDR2 SYDVKM. Trimming took 4 bases from V and 0 from J, leaving 7 bases between them. The CDR3 loop spans 15 amino acids. CDR3 bases: TGTGCCAGCAGTTCAGGGAACTCTGGGGCCAACGTCCTGACTTTC. Protein product: CASSSGNSGANVLTF.

This sequence joins TRBV5-1 and TRBJ2-7; maybe TRBD2 (6 bases). The ends were cut back, 7 bases at V and 0 bases at J, with 14 bases in the middle. The CDR3 is 14 amino acids. Germline loops: CDR1 SGHRS, CDR2 YFSETQ. CDR3 protein: CASLRDSSSYEQYF. CDR3 coding DNA: TGCGCCAGCCTCCGGGACTCCAGCTCCTACGAGCAGTACTTC. Together with reference TRBV5-1 and TRBJ2-7, the CDR3 gives the full variable domain: KAGVTQTPRYLIKTRGQQVTLSCSPISGHRSVSWYQQTPGQGLQFLFEYFSETQRNKGNFPGRFSGRQFSNSRSEMNVSTLELGDSALYLCASLRDSSSYEQYFGPGTRLTVT.